The clone carrying this TCR beta chain was seen ten or more times. The data originate from a study of neurological immune-mediated disorders. CDR1 and CDR2 from the germline V gene are DFQATT and SNEGSKA (reference sequence). V lost 6 bases to trimming and J lost 1 base, with 19 bases between them. The CDR3 spans 15 residues. By 5'RACE with 10-nucleotide random UMIs, the cDNA was made. TCRdb called the 5' RACE reads again in MiXCR, with one record for every CDR3 protein. There are approximately 90,000 distinct CDR3 sequences in the sample; 3.5% to 4% occur only once, and around 6% lies in the top ten.

The receptor was derived from a woman younger than 30 with multiple sclerosis. Material for sequencing was PBMCs. This chain joins TRBV20-1 and TRBJ2-7; the D call may be TRBD1 or TRBD2 (5 bases each). This CDR3 is CSAEIGTSGSYEQYF. The CDR3 nucleotides are TGCAGTGCAGAGATCGGGACCTCTGGGTCCTACGAGCAGTACTTC.